This T cell receptor beta chain was recorded in a study of blood T cell repertoires in COVID-19. Study information: T cells, B-cell-depleted T cells, or PBMCs supplied cDNA or gDNA.

V was cut by 5 bases and J by 4 bases, with 15 bases left in between. Looked up from germline, CDR1 is SGHRS and CDR2 is YFSETQ. The CDR3 runs to 14 residues. Measured with immunoSEQ multiplex PCR; TCRdb has only the in-frame clones, and not every one. In the table there are about 150,000 clones, roughly nine tenths of which are singletons. Sequencing was done on a sample of peripheral blood. V is TRBV5-1 and J is TRBJ1-1; D remains ambiguous. This clonotype was sampled from a middle-aged woman with acute or convalescent COVID-19. The CDR3 here is CASSTGSEGTEAFF. CDR3 bases: TGCGCCAGCAGTACGGGGTCTGAAGGCACTGAAGCTTTCTTT.